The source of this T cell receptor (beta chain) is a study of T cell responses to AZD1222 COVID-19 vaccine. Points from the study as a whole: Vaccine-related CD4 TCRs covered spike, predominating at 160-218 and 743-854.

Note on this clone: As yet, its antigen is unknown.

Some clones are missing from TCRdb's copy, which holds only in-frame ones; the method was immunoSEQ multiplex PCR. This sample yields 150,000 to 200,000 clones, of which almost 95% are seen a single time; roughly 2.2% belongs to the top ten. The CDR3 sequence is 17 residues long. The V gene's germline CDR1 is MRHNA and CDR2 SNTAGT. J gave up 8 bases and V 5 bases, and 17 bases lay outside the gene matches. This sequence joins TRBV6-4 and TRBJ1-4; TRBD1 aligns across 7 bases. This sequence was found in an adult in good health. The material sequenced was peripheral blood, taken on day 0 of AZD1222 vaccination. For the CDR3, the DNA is TGTGCCAGCAGTTTAGAATTTTCCCACAGGGGTGGAGAAAAACTGTTTTTT. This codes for CASSLEFSHRGGEKLFF.